The 3 T cell receptor beta chains reported below all come from one sample, sequenced in a study of cytomegalovirus exposure and HLA in healthy donors. With 60 Vbeta and 13 Jbeta primers, the PCR was carried out. Clones were sequenced by immunoSEQ multiplex PCR, and TCRdb holds only the in-frame ones, with some missing. The sample carries fewer than 200,000 clones, roughly 80% recorded once. Material for sequencing was PBMCs. Every receptor here comes from a woman between 50 and 59 years old in good health and CMV-seronegative.

The chain recombines TRBV7-2 with TRBJ1-2; TRBD1 aligns across 7 bases. V gave up 5 bases and J gave up 2 bases; unmatched junction bases: 14. The CDR3 totals 17 residues. Germline CDR1 SGHTA, CDR2 FQGNSA. The CDR3 here is CASSKRHRGASNYGYTF. Here the CDR3 DNA reads TGTGCCAGCAGCAAAAGGCACAGGGGCGCCTCCAACTATGGCTACACCTTC.

The chain couples TRBV19 to TRBJ2-1; no firm D call. The germline gives CDR1 LNHDA, CDR2 SQIVND (reference sequence). This CDR3 comprises 13 residues. Trimming cost V 3 bases and J 8 bases, with 11 bases left between them. CDR3 coding DNA: TGTGCCAGTAGTATCTGGGTGAGCGATGAGCAGTTCTTC. Encoded protein: CASSIWVSDEQFF. The variable domain in full, completed from reference TRBV19 and TRBJ2-1, reads DGGITQSPKYLFRKEGQNVTLSCEQNLNHDAMYWYRQDPGQGLRLIYYSQIVNDFQKGDIAEGYSVSREKKESFPLTVTSAQKNPTAFYLCASSIWVSDEQFFGPGTRLTVL.

V gene TRBV29-1 combines with J gene TRBJ1-1; D ambiguous. Germline CDR1 SQVTM, CDR2 ANQGSEA. Trimming pared 6 bases from V and 0 bases from J, leaving 11 bases between. This CDR3 region has 13 residues. CDR3 residues: CSVGKELNTEAFF. Written as DNA, the CDR3 is TGCAGCGTCGGAAAGGAGTTGAACACTGAAGCTTTCTTT.